This T cell receptor beta chain is drawn from a study of T cell changes during pregnancy in multiple sclerosis. The CDR3 spans 15 residues. V was shortened by 5 bases and J by 1 base, with 13 bases between the two germline ends. From germline, CDR1 is LNHDA and CDR2 SQIVND (reference sequence). Generated by immunoSEQ multiplex PCR, the TCRdb table keeps only in-frame clones and is missing some. This sample has about 87,000 clones, with 90% to 95% found just once. This clone was recorded only once. The rearrangement links TRBV19 to TRBJ2-3, with a possible D match to TRBD1 (6 bases). The specimen was peripheral blood, collected in the third trimester of pregnancy. The clonotype originates from a female donor in good health, enrolled as a control in a pregnancy study. CDR3 sequence: CASSPLGGGTDTQYF. The DNA of the CDR3 is TGTGCCAGTAGTCCCCTAGGGGGAGGCACAGATACGCAGTATTTT.